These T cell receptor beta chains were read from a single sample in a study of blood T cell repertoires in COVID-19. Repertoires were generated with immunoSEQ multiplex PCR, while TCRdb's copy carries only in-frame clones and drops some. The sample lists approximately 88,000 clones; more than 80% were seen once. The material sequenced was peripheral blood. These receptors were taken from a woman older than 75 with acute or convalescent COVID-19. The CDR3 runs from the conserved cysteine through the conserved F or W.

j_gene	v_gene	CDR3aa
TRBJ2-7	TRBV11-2	CASSQGVHEQYF
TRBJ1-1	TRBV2	CASRGERGTEAFF
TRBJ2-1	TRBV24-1	CATSDSGTFLFF
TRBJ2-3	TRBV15	CATSRDRAGGDTQYF
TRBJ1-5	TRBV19	CASSIGQVGNQPQHF
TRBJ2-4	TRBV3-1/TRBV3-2	CASSQGQENIQYF
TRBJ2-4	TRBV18	CASSPPRGLTKNIQYF
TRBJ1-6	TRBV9	CASSRQGNNSPLHF
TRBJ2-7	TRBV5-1	CASSLYQDSYEQYF
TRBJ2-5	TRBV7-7	CASSLDRSGETQYF
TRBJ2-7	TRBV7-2	CASSLAAFSSYEQYF
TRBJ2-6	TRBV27	CASGPYRTSGSSGANVLTF
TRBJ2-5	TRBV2	CASSGDGRAGAQYF
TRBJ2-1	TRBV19	CASRTSGRAQAYNEQFF
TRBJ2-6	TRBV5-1	CASSLAGGRTGANVLTF
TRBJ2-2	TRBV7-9	CASSLQGADSLNTGELFF